These T cell receptor beta chains were read from a single sample in a study of blood T cell repertoires in COVID-19. Assay: immunoSEQ multiplex PCR; the TCRdb copy retains only in-frame clones and omits some. This table has around 80,000 clones, approximately 83% appearing once. Specimen: peripheral blood. Receptors were obtained from a human donor in a cohort sampled during active COVID-19. Each CDR3 is given with its conserved first and last residue. A D gene is named only where the DNA matches it firmly. Some rows mark clone size as missing; the rest say once, few, many or name a class of expanded clone.

CDR3 DNA	CDR3 protein	D gene	clone size	V gene	J gene
TGTGCCAGCAGCTTAGATGCGGGGGGGGCCCAGTACTTC	CASSLDAGGAQYF	TRBD2	NA	TRBV7-2	TRBJ2-5
TGTGCCAGCAGCCAGACAGGGTACTATGGCTACACCTTC	CASSQTGYYGYTF	TRBD1	NA	TRBV7-3	TRBJ1-2
TGTGCCAGCAGCTTTTGGAGATCCTACGAGCAGTACTTC	CASSFWRSYEQYF	NA	NA	TRBV11-3	TRBJ2-7
TGCGCCAGCAGCTCCGGGGGGGGGACTAATGAAAAACTGTTTTTT	CASSSGGGTNEKLFF	NA	NA	TRBV5-1	TRBJ1-4
TGCGCCAGCAGCTTGGCGTTTGGGGCGGGAGCCGCTTTCTTT	CASSLAFGAGAAFF	NA	few	TRBV5-1	TRBJ1-1
TGTGCCAGCAGCTTAGGGGTAGCGGGAGGCCTAACGAGCACAGATACGCAGTATTTT	CASSLGVAGGLTSTDTQYF	TRBD2	few	TRBV7-3	TRBJ2-3
TGTGCCAGCAGCTTAGGAACTAGCGGGATGTACGAGCAGTACTTC	CASSLGTSGMYEQYF	TRBD2	NA	TRBV7-6	TRBJ2-7
TGTGCCAGCAGCGGACAGGGTCGCTACACCTTC	CASSGQGRYTF	TRBD1	NA	TRBV6-6	TRBJ1-2
TGTGCCACCTTCGGGGGTTCCACTAACTATGGCTACACCTTC	CATFGGSTNYGYTF	NA	NA	TRBV28	TRBJ1-2
TGTGCCAGCAGCCCGGCGGAGAACACCGGGGAGCTGTTTTTT	CASSPAENTGELFF	NA	NA	TRBV5-4	TRBJ2-2
TGTGCCAGCAGCCAAGTGCGGGACGGTGAGCAGTTCTTC	CASSQVRDGEQFF	NA	NA	TRBV14	TRBJ2-1
TGTGCCACCAGCAGAGATTTCCGGGACAGGTTTAACACTGAAGCTTTCTTT	CATSRDFRDRFNTEAFF	TRBD1	NA	TRBV15	TRBJ1-1
TGTGCCAGCAGCGTTGCCGGGAACAGGGGTTACGAGCAGTACTTC	CASSVAGNRGYEQYF	TRBD1	NA	TRBV6-5	TRBJ2-7
TGTGCCAGCATTCGAGGGGGCGCGAGTACTGAAGCTTTCTTT	CASIRGGASTEAFF	TRBD1	NA	TRBV7-9	TRBJ1-1
TGTGCCAGTAGTCAGGGGGTGGTGACTGAAGCTTTCTTT	CASSQGVVTEAFF	TRBD1	NA	TRBV19	TRBJ1-1
TGCAGCGTTGTAAGGGAGAGCGCGAACACCGGGGAGCTGTTTTTT	CSVVRESANTGELFF	NA	NA	TRBV29-1	TRBJ2-2
TGTGCCAGCAGCCTAGCGACAGCTGCGGAGACCCAGTACTTC	CASSLATAAETQYF	NA	NA	TRBV11-2	TRBJ2-5
TGTGCCAGCAGCCGTAACTCCATCCCGACCTACGAGCAGTACTTC	CASSRNSIPTYEQYF	NA	NA	TRBV9	TRBJ2-7
TGTGCCAGCAGCTCAGCGGGGAACTATGGCTACACCTTC	CASSSAGNYGYTF	NA	NA	TRBV5-6	TRBJ1-2
TGTGCCAGCAGCCGTACAGTGTTCCAAGAGACCCAGTACTTC	CASSRTVFQETQYF	NA	NA	TRBV5-4	TRBJ2-5
TGTGCCAGCAGTGATGAAAGCGGGGCCTACAATGAGCAGTTCTTC	CASSDESGAYNEQFF	TRBD2	NA	TRBV2	TRBJ2-1
TGTGCCAGCAGTTTGAGGATGAGGACAGGGAGCAATCAGCCCCAGCATTTT	CASSLRMRTGSNQPQHF	TRBD1	NA	TRBV28	TRBJ1-5
TGTGCCAGCAGCGTCGTAGCGGGAGGGCCTAATGAGCAGTTCTTC	CASSVVAGGPNEQFF	TRBD2	NA	TRBV9	TRBJ2-1
TGTGCCACCAGCAGAGCAAGGACACCGACCGGCAATGAGCAGTTCTTC	CATSRARTPTGNEQFF	NA	NA	TRBV15	TRBJ2-1
TGTGCCAGCAAGGCTAGCGGGAACACCGGGGAGCTGTTTTTT	CASKASGNTGELFF	TRBD2	NA	TRBV9	TRBJ2-2
TGTGCCAGCAGCCTGGGACTAGGGGGCACAGATACGCAGTATTTT	CASSLGLGGTDTQYF	TRBD2	NA	TRBV7-2	TRBJ2-3
TGCGCCAGCAGCCCCGACGGGGGGGCGCGCGGCTACACCTTC	CASSPDGGARGYTF	NA	NA	TRBV5-1	TRBJ1-2
TGTGCCAGCTCAGCCGAGACAGGGAATGAGCAGTTCTTC	CASSAETGNEQFF	TRBD1	NA	TRBV18	TRBJ2-1
TGTGCCAGCGGCTCAAACAGGGATGTGGAAGCTTTCTTT	CASGSNRDVEAFF	NA	NA	TRBV12-3/TRBV12-4	TRBJ1-1
TGTGCCAGCAGTTTTAGGGAGGGTACGGACGAGCAGTACTTC	CASSFREGTDEQYF	TRBD2	NA	TRBV28	TRBJ2-7
TGTGCCAGCAGCTTAGTAGGGGGCGGGGAGACCCAGTACTTC	CASSLVGGGETQYF	TRBD1	NA	TRBV11-2	TRBJ2-5
TGTGCCAGCAGCCAAAAAGGAGGAAACAGCCAAGAGACCCAGTACTTC	CASSQKGGNSQETQYF	NA	NA	TRBV14	TRBJ2-5
TGTGCCAGCAGTGGAGACGGACAGGGACTAGCGGTAACAGATACGCAGTATTTT	CASSGDGQGLAVTDTQYF	TRBD2	NA	TRBV2	TRBJ2-3
TGTGCCACCCAGGGGGTCATAAGGAACACTGAAGCTTTCTTT	CATQGVIRNTEAFF	TRBD1	NA	TRBV2	TRBJ1-1
TGCAGTGCTAGTAAAGGGGGCGGAGAGACCCAGTACTTC	CSASKGGGETQYF	TRBD1	NA	TRBV20-1	TRBJ2-5